The 15 T cell receptor beta chains below were found in one sample sequenced in a study of control samples from healthy donors and cancer patients. The data were produced by immunoSEQ multiplex PCR, yet TCRdb's version contains in-frame clones alone and is incomplete. The sample includes 84,000 or so clones, 91% seen only once; the top ten take under 20%. The material sequenced was blood. All receptors derive from a man between 50 and 59 years old in good health.

The chain has TRBV10-3 and TRBJ1-1, with D tentatively TRBD1 (6 bases). Trimming cost V 6 bases and J 1 base, with 12 bases left between them. Germline CDR1 reads ENHRY; CDR2 reads SYGVKD. The CDR3 runs to 14 residues. The CDR3, as DNA: TGTGCCATCAGCCACAGGGACAAGAACACTGAAGCTTTCTTT. This encodes CAISHRDKNTEAFF.

The rearrangement joins TRBV5-4 to TRBJ2-3; D possibly uses TRBD1 or TRBD2 (6 bases each). This CDR3 contains 11 residues. Between the trimmed V and J ends, which lost 7 bases and 7 bases, there was a span of 10 bases. Germline V gives CDR1 SGHNT, CDR2 YYREEE (reference sequence). CDR3 in DNA: TGTGCCAGCGGGGGGCCATATACGCAGTATTTT. Translated: CASGGPYTQYF.

This chain links TRBV6-4 with TRBJ2-1; 9 nucleotides agree with TRBD1. Germline V gene lookup returns CDR1 MRHNA and CDR2 SNTAGT. V gave up 3 bases and J gave up 8 bases; unmatched junction bases: 2. The CDR3 runs 13 residues. Here the CDR3 reads CASSEDRGYEQFF. In DNA form, the CDR3 reads TGTGCCAGCAGTGAAGACAGGGGGTATGAGCAGTTCTTC.

This CDR3 is CASSIRLAGPGTQYF. DNA for the CDR3: TGTGCCAGTAGTATAAGGCTAGCGGGGCCCGGGACCCAGTACTTC. This chain uses TRBV19 with TRBJ2-5, with TRBD2 matching over 9 bases. The CDR3 spans 15 residues. In germline, CDR1 is LNHDA, CDR2 SQIVND (reference sequence). The ends lost 2 bases at V and 7 bases at J; junction bases unmatched: 8. Based on the CDR3 plus reference TRBV19 and TRBJ2-5, the full variable domain is DGGITQSPKYLFRKEGQNVTLSCEQNLNHDAMYWYRQDPGQGLRLIYYSQIVNDFQKGDIAEGYSVSREKKESFPLTVTSAQKNPTAFYLCASSIRLAGPGTQYFGPGTRLLVL.

This clone has just one count. The CDR3 protein is CASSESMVFEQYF. DNA of the CDR3: TGCGCCAGCAGTGAGTCGATGGTTTTCGAGCAGTACTTC. The chain uses TRBV10-2 and TRBJ2-7; no clear D. The CDR3 contains 13 residues. CDR1 WSHSY and CDR2 SAAADI come from the germline V gene. The ends were cut back, 0 bases at V and 6 bases at J, with 9 bases in the middle.

The V call is TRBV25-1, the J call TRBJ2-6; D possibly corresponds to TRBD2 (6 bases). The CDR3 sequence is 16 residues long. Germline V gives CDR1 MGHDK, CDR2 SYGVNS. The germline V and J ends were trimmed by 4 bases and 1 base, with 11 bases remaining between them. The CDR3 reads CASSAVGTSGANVLTF. The CDR3 DNA reads as TGTGCCAGCAGTGCCGTAGGGACTTCTGGGGCCAACGTCCTGACTTTC. The full variable domain, its missing parts supplied by reference TRBV25-1 and TRBJ2-6, is EADIYQTPRYLVIGTGKKITLECSQTMGHDKMYWYQQDPGMELHLIHYSYGVNSTEKGDLSSESTVSRIRTEHFPLTLESARPSHTSQYLCASSAVGTSGANVLTFGAGSRLTVL.

This clone was seen once. The J gene is TRBJ1-4, the V gene TRBV19; the D gene is possibly TRBD1 (6 bases). CDR1 and CDR2 (germline): LNHDA, SQIVND (reference sequence). V was clipped by 3 bases and J by 8 bases, with 13 bases between them. The CDR3 is made up of 14 amino acids. The CDR3 DNA is TGTGCCAGTAGTATTAGAGGGGGTCAGGAAAAACTGTTTTTT. Amino acids: CASSIRGGQEKLFF. The full variable domain, its missing parts supplied by reference TRBV19 and TRBJ1-4, is DGGITQSPKYLFRKEGQNVTLSCEQNLNHDAMYWYRQDPGQGLRLIYYSQIVNDFQKGDIAEGYSVSREKKESFPLTVTSAQKNPTAFYLCASSIRGGQEKLFFGSGTQLSVL.

The chain joins TRBV2 to TRBJ1-2; unclear D gene. CDR3 length: 12 amino acids. V lost 7 bases and J 6 bases, leaving 12 bases between the germline ends. Germline V gene sequence: CDR1 SNHLY, CDR2 FYNNEI. In nucleotides, the CDR3 is TGTGCCAGCACCACCGGGCGCCATGGCTACACCTTC. Protein product: CASTTGRHGYTF.

This clone appeared a few times. The chain has TRBV18 and TRBJ1-2, with no clear D. The V gene lost 5 bases and the J gene lost 3 bases, with 16 bases spanning the gap. Germline V gene data show CDR1 as KGHSH and CDR2 as LQKENI. The CDR3 covers 15 residues. CDR3 DNA sequence: TGTGCCAGCTCAACCGCACGGAGGCGGGACTATGGCTACACCTTC. Amino acid sequence: CASSTARRRDYGYTF.

The chain uses TRBV13 and TRBJ2-1, with D unresolved. V was clipped by 0 bases and J by 10 bases, with 13 bases between them. The CDR3 contains 14 residues. Germline-derived CDR1 and CDR2 are PRHDT and FYEKMQ (reference sequence). The CDR3: CASSLGRTFSEQFF. CDR3 nucleotide sequence: TGTGCCAGCAGCTTAGGCAGAACGTTTTCCGAGCAGTTCTTC.

The sample holds one count of this clone. V usage is TRBV19 and J usage is TRBJ2-3; 8 bases agree with TRBD1. The CDR3 runs to 13 residues. V was pared by 10 bases and J by 3 bases, with 6 bases of the junction left unmatched. Germline loops: CDR1 LNHDA, CDR2 SQIVND (reference sequence). The CDR3, as DNA: TGTGCCATTAGGGACAGGAGAACAGATACGCAGTATTTT. Encoded protein: CAIRDRRTDTQYF.

This clone was recorded a few times. CDR3 loop: CASSGQTRYEQYF. The CDR3 DNA reads as TGTGCCAGCAGTGGACAAACCCGCTACGAGCAGTACTTC. The chain recombines TRBV6-4 with TRBJ2-7, with D unresolved. Trimming took off 4 bases at V and 3 bases at J, with 10 bases between the two ends. The germline V gene has CDR1 MRHNA and CDR2 SNTAGT. The CDR3 is made up of 13 amino acids.

In this sample, this clone turned up once. The V and J genes are TRBV9 and TRBJ1-4; no clear D. The CDR3 totals 15 residues. V lost 0 bases, J lost 2 bases, and 8 bases lay in between. CDR1 SGDLS and CDR2 YYNGEE come from the germline V gene. This chain's CDR3 is CASSVEAGTNEKLFF. In DNA form, the CDR3 reads TGTGCCAGCAGCGTAGAGGCAGGCACTAATGAAAAACTGTTTTTT.

This clone has just one count. The rearrangement joins TRBV5-1 to TRBJ1-4; D not resolved. This CDR3 has 15 residues. Per the germline V gene, CDR1 is SGHRS and CDR2 is YFSETQ. V was clipped by 0 bases and J by 2 bases, with 8 bases between them. The DNA of the CDR3 is TGCGCCAGCAGCTTGGGGGGTCGGACTAATGAAAAACTGTTTTTT. As protein: CASSLGGRTNEKLFF.

The rearrangement joins TRBV5-8 to TRBJ1-4; no clear D gene. Germline CDR1 SGHTS, CDR2 YDEGEE. CDR3 length: 15 amino acids. The V gene lost 0 bases and the J gene lost 2 bases, with 8 bases spanning the gap. Here the CDR3 DNA reads TGTGCCAGCAGCTTGGGACGGCGGACTAATGAAAAACTGTTTTTT. Its translation: CASSLGRRTNEKLFF. Variable domain in full (rest from reference TRBV5-8 and TRBJ1-4): EAGVTQSPTHLIKTRGQQATLRCSPISGHTSVYWYQQALGLGLQFLLWYDEGEERNRGNFPPRFSGRQFPNYSSELNVNALELEDSALYLCASSLGRRTNEKLFFGSGTQLSVL.